The rows below give T cell receptor beta chains drawn from one sample of a study of CD8 T cells in Susac syndrome. TCRdb re-called the immunoSEQ multiplex PCR reads with MiXCR, one entry per CDR3 protein. The data hold some 170,000 distinct CDR3 sequences, with about 95% observed a single time. The sequencing input was CD4+ T cells from PBMCs. The receptors here all came from a human donor in good health. Each CDR3 is given with its conserved first and last residue. Each record gives: clone size, CDR3 length, J gene, D gene, V gene, CDR3 protein, CDR3 DNA. D genes are given only for firm matches. Size is stated for part of the rows, as once, few or many counts, or as a class when the clone is expanded.

clone size: -; CDR3 length: 16; J gene: TRBJ2-3; D gene: -; V gene: TRBV29-1; CDR3 protein: CSVEVAGLTYTDTQYF; CDR3 DNA: TGCAGCGTTGAAGTGGCGGGACTTACTTACACAGATACGCAGTATTTT
clone size: once; CDR3 length: 15; J gene: TRBJ2-1; D gene: -; V gene: TRBV3-1; CDR3 protein: CASSSRLDPYNEQFF; CDR3 DNA: TGTGCCAGCAGCTCCCGACTAGACCCTTACAATGAGCAGTTCTTC
clone size: few; CDR3 length: 15; J gene: TRBJ1-2; D gene: -; V gene: TRBV27; CDR3 protein: CASSLSTGTNYGYTF; CDR3 DNA: TGTGCCAGCAGTTTATCGACAGGTACTAACTATGGCTACACCTTC
clone size: once; CDR3 length: 11; J gene: TRBJ2-1; D gene: -; V gene: TRBV6-2/TRBV6-3; CDR3 protein: CASTDSLEQFF; CDR3 DNA: TGTGCCAGCACCGACAGTTTAGAGCAGTTCTTC
clone size: -; CDR3 length: 16; J gene: TRBJ2-5; D gene: TRBD1; V gene: TRBV3-1; CDR3 protein: CASSRPGGTGKETQYF; CDR3 DNA: TGTGCCAGCAGCCGACCCGGAGGGACAGGGAAAGAGACCCAGTACTTC
clone size: -; CDR3 length: 14; J gene: TRBJ2-1; D gene: TRBD1; V gene: TRBV20-1; CDR3 protein: CSAQDRASYNEQFF; CDR3 DNA: TGCAGTGCCCAGGACAGGGCCTCCTACAATGAGCAGTTCTTC
clone size: -; CDR3 length: 18; J gene: TRBJ1-5; D gene: -; V gene: TRBV6-2/TRBV6-3; CDR3 protein: CASRWGPSGGYSNQPQHF; CDR3 DNA: TGTGCCAGCAGATGGGGTCCGTCGGGAGGTTATAGCAATCAGCCCCAGCATTTT
clone size: -; CDR3 length: 12; J gene: TRBJ1-1; D gene: -; V gene: TRBV3-1; CDR3 protein: CASSHYPGGAFF; CDR3 DNA: TGTGCCAGCAGCCATTATCCAGGCGGGGCTTTCTTT
clone size: -; CDR3 length: 15; J gene: TRBJ2-7; D gene: -; V gene: TRBV30; CDR3 protein: CAWTTGQTRTYEQYF; CDR3 DNA: TGTGCCTGGACCACCGGACAGACGAGGACCTACGAGCAGTACTTC
clone size: -; CDR3 length: 12; J gene: TRBJ2-3; D gene: -; V gene: TRBV28; CDR3 protein: CASSGYTDTQYF; CDR3 DNA: TGTGCCAGCAGTGGGTACACAGATACGCAGTATTTT
clone size: -; CDR3 length: 15; J gene: TRBJ2-7; D gene: -; V gene: TRBV4-3; CDR3 protein: CASSQGRDTFYEQYF; CDR3 DNA: TGCGCCAGCAGCCAAGGCCGGGACACCTTTTACGAGCAGTACTTC
clone size: -; CDR3 length: 12; J gene: TRBJ2-1; D gene: -; V gene: TRBV29-1; CDR3 protein: CSVERYYNEQFF; CDR3 DNA: TGCAGCGTTGAAAGATACTACAATGAGCAGTTCTTC